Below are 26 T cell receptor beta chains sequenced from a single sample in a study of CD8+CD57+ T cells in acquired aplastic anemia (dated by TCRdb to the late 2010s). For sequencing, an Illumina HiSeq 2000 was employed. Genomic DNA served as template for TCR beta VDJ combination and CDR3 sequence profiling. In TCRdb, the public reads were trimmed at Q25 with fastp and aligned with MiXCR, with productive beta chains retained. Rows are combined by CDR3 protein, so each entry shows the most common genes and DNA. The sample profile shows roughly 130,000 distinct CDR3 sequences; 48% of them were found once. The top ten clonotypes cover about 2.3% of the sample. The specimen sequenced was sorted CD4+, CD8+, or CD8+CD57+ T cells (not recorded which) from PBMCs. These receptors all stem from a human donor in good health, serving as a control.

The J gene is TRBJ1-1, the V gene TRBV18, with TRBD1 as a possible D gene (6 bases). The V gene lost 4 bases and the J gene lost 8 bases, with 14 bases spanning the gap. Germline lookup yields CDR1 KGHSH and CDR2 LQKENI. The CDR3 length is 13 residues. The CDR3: CASSRIPGEEAFF. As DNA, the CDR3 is TGTGCCAGCTCACGTATACCAGGGGAAGAAGCTTTCTTT. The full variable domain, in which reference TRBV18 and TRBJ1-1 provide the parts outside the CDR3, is NAGVMQNPRHLVRRRGQEARLRCSPMKGHSHVYWYRQLPEEGLKFMVYLQKENIIDESGMPKERFSAEFPKEGPSILRIQQVVRGDSAAYFCASSRIPGEEAFFGQGTRLTVV.

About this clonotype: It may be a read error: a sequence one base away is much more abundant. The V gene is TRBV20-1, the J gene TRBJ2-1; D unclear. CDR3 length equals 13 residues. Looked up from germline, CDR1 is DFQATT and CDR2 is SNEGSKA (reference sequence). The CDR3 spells CSAVQPSHNEQFF. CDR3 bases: TGCAGTGCCGTACAGCCCTCCCACAATGAGCAGTTCTTC.

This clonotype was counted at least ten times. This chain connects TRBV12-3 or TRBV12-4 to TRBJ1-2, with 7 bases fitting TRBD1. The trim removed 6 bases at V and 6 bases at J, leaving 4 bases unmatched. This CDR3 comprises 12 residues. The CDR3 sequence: CASRTGYDGYTF. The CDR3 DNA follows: TGTGCCAGCAGGACAGGGTACGATGGCTACACCTTC.

CDR3 sequence: CASSRGGALETQYF. The CDR3, as DNA: TGTGCCAGCAGCCGCGGGGGGGCGCTAGAGACCCAGTACTTC. This chain uses TRBV7-9 with TRBJ2-5; 9 bases line up with TRBD2. With V trimmed by 5 bases and J by 4 bases, 5 bases remained unmatched. The CDR3 covers 14 residues. The V gene's germline CDR1 is SEHNR and CDR2 FQNEAQ (reference sequence).

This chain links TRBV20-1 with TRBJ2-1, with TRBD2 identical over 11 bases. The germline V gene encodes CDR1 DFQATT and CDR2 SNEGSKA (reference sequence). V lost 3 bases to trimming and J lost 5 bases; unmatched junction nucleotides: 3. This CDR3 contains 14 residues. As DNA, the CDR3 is TGCAGTGCTAGCAGGACTAGCGGGCACAATGAGCAGTTCTTC. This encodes CSASRTSGHNEQFF.

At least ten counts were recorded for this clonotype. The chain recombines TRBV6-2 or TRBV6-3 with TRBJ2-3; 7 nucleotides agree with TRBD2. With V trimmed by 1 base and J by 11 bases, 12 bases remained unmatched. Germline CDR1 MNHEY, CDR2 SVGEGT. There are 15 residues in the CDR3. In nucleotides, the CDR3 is TGTGCCAGCAGTTACTTTCTGTCCGAAGCGGGGCGGCAGTATTTT. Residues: CASSYFLSEAGRQYF.

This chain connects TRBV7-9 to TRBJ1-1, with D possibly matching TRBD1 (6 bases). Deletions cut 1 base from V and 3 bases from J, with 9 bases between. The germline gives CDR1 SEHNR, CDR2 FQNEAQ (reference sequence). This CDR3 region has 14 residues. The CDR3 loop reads CASSLEDSYTEAFF. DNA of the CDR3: TGTGCCAGCAGCTTAGAGGACAGCTACACTGAAGCTTTCTTT.

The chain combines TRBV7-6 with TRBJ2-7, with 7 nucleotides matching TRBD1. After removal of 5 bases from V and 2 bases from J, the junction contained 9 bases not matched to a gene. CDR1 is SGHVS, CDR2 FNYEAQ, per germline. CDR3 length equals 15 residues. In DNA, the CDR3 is TGTGCCAGCAGCCTGAGACAGGGTAGGACCTACGAGCAGTACTTC. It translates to CASSLRQGRTYEQYF.

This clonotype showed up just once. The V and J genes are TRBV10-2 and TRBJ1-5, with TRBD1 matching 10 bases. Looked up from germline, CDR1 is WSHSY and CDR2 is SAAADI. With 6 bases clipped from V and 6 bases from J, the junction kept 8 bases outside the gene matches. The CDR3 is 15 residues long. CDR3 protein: CASRKGQGIGQPQHF. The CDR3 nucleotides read TGCGCCAGCAGGAAGGGACAGGGGATCGGTCAGCCCCAGCATTTT.

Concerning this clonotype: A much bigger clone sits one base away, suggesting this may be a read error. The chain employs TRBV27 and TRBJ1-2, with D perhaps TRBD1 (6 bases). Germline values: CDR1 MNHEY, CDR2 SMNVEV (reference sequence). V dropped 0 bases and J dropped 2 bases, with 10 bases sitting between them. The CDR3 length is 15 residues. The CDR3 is CASSLSGRGNYGYTF. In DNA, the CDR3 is TGTGCCAGCAGTTTATCGGGCAGGGGAAACTATGGCTACACCTTC.

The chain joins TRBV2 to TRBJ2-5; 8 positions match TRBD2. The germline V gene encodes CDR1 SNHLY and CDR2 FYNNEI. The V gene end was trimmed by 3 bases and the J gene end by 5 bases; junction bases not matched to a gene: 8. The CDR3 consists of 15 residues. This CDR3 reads CASSEEQGGGETQYF. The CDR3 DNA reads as TGTGCCAGCAGTGAGGAACAGGGCGGGGGGGAGACCCAGTACTTC. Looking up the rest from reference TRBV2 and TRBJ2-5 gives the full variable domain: EPEVTQTPSHQVTQMGQEVILRCVPISNHLYFYWYRQILGQKVEFLVSFYNNEISEKSEIFDDQFSVERPDGSNFTLKIRSTKLEDSAMYFCASSEEQGGGETQYFGPGTRLLVL.

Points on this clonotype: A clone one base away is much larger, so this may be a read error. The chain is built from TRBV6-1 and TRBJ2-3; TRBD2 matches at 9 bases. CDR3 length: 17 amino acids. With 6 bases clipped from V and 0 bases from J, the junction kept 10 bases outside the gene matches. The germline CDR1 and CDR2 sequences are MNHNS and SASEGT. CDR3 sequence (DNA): TGTGCCAGCAGAAGGGCGGTTAGCGGGGGTAGCACAGATACGCAGTATTTT. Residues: CASRRAVSGGSTDTQYF.

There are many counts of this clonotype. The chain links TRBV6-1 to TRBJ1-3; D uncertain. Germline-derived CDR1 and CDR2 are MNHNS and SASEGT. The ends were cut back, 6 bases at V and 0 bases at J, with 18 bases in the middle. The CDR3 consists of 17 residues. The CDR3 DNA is TGTGCCAGCAGCGACGCTATGTTGCGGCTCTCTGGAAACACCATATATTTT. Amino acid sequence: CASSDAMLRLSGNTIYF.

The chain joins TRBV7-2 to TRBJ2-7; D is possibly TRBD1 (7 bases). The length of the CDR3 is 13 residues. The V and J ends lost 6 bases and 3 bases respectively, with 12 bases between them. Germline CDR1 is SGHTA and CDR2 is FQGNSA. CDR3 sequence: CASRQGGFYEQYF. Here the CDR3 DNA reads TGTGCCAGCAGGCAGGGGGGATTCTACGAGCAGTACTTC.

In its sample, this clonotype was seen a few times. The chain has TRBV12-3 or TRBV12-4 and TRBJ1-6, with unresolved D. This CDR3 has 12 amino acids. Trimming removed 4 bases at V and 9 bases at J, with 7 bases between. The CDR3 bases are TGTGCCAGCAGTTCCCCGGGTTCACCCCTCCACTTT. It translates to CASSSPGSPLHF.

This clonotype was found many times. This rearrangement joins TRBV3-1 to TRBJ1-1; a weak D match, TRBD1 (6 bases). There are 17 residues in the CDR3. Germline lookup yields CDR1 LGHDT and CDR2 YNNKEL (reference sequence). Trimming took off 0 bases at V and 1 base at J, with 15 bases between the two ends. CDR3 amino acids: CASSQDRGRAWNTEAFF. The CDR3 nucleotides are TGTGCCAGCAGCCAAGACAGGGGTAGGGCTTGGAACACTGAAGCTTTCTTT. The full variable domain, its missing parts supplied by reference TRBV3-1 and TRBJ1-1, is DTAVSQTPKYLVTQMGNDKSIKCEQNLGHDTMYWYKQDSKKFLKIMFSYNNKELIINETVPNRFSPKSPDKAHLNLHINSLELGDSAVYFCASSQDRGRAWNTEAFFGQGTRLTVV.

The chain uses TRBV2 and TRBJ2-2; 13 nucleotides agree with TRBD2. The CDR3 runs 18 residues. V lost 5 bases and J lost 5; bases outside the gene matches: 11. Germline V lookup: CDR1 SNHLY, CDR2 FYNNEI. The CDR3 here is CASSLGLAGDPGTGELFF. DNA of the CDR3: TGTGCCAGCAGTCTCGGACTAGCGGGAGACCCAGGGACCGGGGAGCTGTTTTTT.

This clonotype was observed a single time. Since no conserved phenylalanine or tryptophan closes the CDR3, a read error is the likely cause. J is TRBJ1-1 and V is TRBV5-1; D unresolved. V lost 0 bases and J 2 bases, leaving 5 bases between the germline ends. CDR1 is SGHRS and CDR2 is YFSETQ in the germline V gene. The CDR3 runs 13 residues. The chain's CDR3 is CASSLDDNTEAFS. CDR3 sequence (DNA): TGCGCCAGCAGCTTGGACGATAACACTGAAGCTTTCTCT.

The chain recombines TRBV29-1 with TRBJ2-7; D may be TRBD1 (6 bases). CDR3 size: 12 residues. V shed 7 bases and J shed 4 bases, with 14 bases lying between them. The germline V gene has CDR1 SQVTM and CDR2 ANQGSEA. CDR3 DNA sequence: TGCAGCGCCGGGACACCCACTTACGAGCAGTACTTC. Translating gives CSAGTPTYEQYF.

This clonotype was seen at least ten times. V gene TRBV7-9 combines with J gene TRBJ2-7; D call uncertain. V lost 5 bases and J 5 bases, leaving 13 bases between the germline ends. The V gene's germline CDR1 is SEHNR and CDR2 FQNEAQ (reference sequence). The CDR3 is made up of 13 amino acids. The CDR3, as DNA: TGTGCCAGCAGCCATAGGTGGAGACACGAGCAGTACTTC. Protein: CASSHRWRHEQYF.

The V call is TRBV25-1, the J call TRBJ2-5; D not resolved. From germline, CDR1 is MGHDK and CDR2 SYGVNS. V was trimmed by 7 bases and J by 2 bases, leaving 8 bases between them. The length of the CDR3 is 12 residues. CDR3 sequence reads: CASNPDQETQYF. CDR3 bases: TGTGCCAGCAATCCCGATCAAGAGACCCAGTACTTC.

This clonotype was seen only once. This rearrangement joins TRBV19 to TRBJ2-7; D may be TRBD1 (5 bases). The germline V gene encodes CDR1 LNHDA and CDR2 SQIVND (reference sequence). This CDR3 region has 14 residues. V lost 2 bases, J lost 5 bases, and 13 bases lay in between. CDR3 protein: CASSITRAGDEQYF. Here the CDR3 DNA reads TGTGCCAGTAGTATAACCAGGGCTGGCGACGAGCAGTACTTC.

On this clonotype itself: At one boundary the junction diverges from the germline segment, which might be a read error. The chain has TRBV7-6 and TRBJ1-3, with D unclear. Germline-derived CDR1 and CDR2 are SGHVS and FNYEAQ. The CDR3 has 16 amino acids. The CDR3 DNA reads TGTGCCAGCAGCTTAGGACCATTTGACTCTGGAAACACCGTATATTTT. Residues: CASSLGPFDSGNTVYF. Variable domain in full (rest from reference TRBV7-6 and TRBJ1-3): GAGVSQSPRYKVTKRGQDVALRCDPISGHVSLYWYRQALGQGPEFLTYFNYEAQQDKSGLPNDRFSAERPEGSISTLTIQRTEQRDSAMYRCASSLGPFDSGNTVYFGEGSWLTVV.

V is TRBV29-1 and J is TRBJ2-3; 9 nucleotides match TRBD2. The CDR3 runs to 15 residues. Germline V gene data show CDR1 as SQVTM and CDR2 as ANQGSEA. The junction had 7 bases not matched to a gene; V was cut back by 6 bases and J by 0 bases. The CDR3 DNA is TGCAGCGTAGGCCTAGCGGGATCTAGCACAGATACGCAGTATTTT. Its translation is CSVGLAGSSTDTQYF.

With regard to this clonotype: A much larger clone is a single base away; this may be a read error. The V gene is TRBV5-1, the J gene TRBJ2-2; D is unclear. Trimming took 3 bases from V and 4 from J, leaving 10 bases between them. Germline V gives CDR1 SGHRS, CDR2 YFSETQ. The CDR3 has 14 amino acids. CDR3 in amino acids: CASSSERITGELFF. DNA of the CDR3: TGCGCCAGCAGCTCGGAAAGAATCACCGGGGAGCTGTTTTTT.

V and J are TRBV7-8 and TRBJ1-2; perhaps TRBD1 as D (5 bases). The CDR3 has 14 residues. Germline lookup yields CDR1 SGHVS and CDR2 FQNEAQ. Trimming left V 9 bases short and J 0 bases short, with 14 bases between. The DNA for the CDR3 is TGTGCCAGTGGAAGGGGCCCAGCTAACTATGGCTACACCTTC. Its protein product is CASGRGPANYGYTF.